The 12 T cell receptor beta chains listed next were all sequenced from one sample in a study of CD8+CD57+ T cells in acquired aplastic anemia. CDR3 and TCR beta VDJ profiling relied on genomic DNA as the template. In TCRdb, the reads were re-called with MiXCR into one record per CDR3 protein. This table holds approximately 120,000 distinct CDR3 sequences, about 43% found once. Flow cytometry had shown expanded CD8+CD57+ cells in the patients chosen for sequencing. Specimen: sorted CD4+, CD8+, or CD8+CD57+ T cells (not recorded which) from PBMCs. The receptors come from a human donor with aplastic anemia.

Remarks on this clonotype: The junction and the germline gene differ at one end; a read error may be behind it. The chain is built from TRBV6-2 or TRBV6-3 and TRBJ1-2; tentative D call: TRBD1 (6 bases). Germline V gene lookup returns CDR1 MNHEY and CDR2 SVGEGT. This CDR3 is 14 amino acids long. The CDR3 sequence: CASRARGRNYGCTF. The CDR3 coding sequence is TGTGCCAGCCGGGCTCGGGGGCGAAACTATGGCTGCACCTTC.

J is TRBJ2-3 and V is TRBV24-1; TRBD1 is a possible D gene (5 bases). The V gene's germline CDR1 is KGHDR and CDR2 SFDVKD. The ends were cut back, 4 bases at V and 4 bases at J, with 11 bases in the middle. This CDR3 is built from 14 residues. The DNA of the CDR3 is TGTGCCACCAGTGAAGGACAAACAGCAGATACGCAGTATTTT. Its translation is CATSEGQTADTQYF.

The chain joins TRBV30 to TRBJ2-7; the D gene is possibly TRBD1 (5 bases). This CDR3 comprises 13 residues. Trimming stripped 2 bases from V and 3 bases from J, with 11 bases between. Germline CDR1 reads GTSNPN; CDR2 reads SVGIG (reference sequence). This CDR3 is CAWSPQGNYEQYF. Here the CDR3 DNA reads TGTGCCTGGAGTCCCCAGGGAAACTACGAGCAGTACTTC.

The chain joins TRBV19 to TRBJ1-5, with D possibly being TRBD1 (6 bases). The CDR3 loop spans 15 amino acids. Germline lookup yields CDR1 LNHDA and CDR2 SQIVND (reference sequence). V lost 6 bases and J lost 1, with 13 bases in between. The CDR3 nucleotides read TGTGCCAGTAGCTATCGGACAGACAGCAATCAGCCCCAGCATTTT. This gives the protein CASSYRTDSNQPQHF.

This clonotype was seen at least ten times. J is TRBJ1-1 and V is TRBV5-1; D is undetermined. The ends were cut back, 0 bases at V and 3 bases at J, with 12 bases in the middle. CDR1 is SGHRS and CDR2 is YFSETQ in the germline V gene. This CDR3 is 15 amino acids long. The CDR3 region has the DNA TGCGCCAGCAGCTTGGCCGCAGGTGGGGACACTGAAGCTTTCTTT. Translated, it gives CASSLAAGGDTEAFF.

This clonotype came up a few times. The chain uses TRBV2 and TRBJ1-2, with D unclear. The CDR3 contains 13 residues. Germline V gene data show CDR1 as SNHLY and CDR2 as FYNNEI. The V end lost 4 bases, the J end lost 4 bases, and 10 bases lay between the germline ends. Here the CDR3 reads CASSGAGSYGYTF. In DNA form, the CDR3 reads TGTGCCAGCAGTGGGGCAGGTTCCTATGGCTACACCTTC. The full variable domain, its missing parts supplied by reference TRBV2 and TRBJ1-2, is EPEVTQTPSHQVTQMGQEVILRCVPISNHLYFYWYRQILGQKVEFLVSFYNNEISEKSEIFDDQFSVERPDGSNFTLKIRSTKLEDSAMYFCASSGAGSYGYTFGSGTRLTVV.

The rearrangement uses TRBV24-1 and TRBJ2-7, with unresolved D. V lost 0 bases, J lost 6 bases, and 2 bases lay in between. The CDR3 runs 11 residues. CDR1 KGHDR and CDR2 SFDVKD come from the germline V gene. Written as DNA, the CDR3 is TGTGCCACCAGTGATTTGCTCGAGCAGTACTTC. The encoded protein is CATSDLLEQYF.

This rearrangement joins TRBV15 to TRBJ2-7; D unresolved. Trimming removed 0 bases from V and 6 bases from J, with 12 bases in between. The CDR3 has 14 residues. In germline, CDR1 is LNHNV, CDR2 YYDKDF (reference sequence). CDR3 sequence (DNA): TGTGCCACCAGCAGAGATCGAGAACTCTCCGAGCAGTACGTC. Residues: CATSRDRELSEQYV.

This clonotype was observed many times. The chain combines TRBV4-3 with TRBJ1-6; 8 bases map to TRBD1. CDR1 is LGHNA, CDR2 YSLEER, per germline. This CDR3 has 14 residues. V was clipped by 0 bases and J by 14 bases; unmatched bases: 6. DNA of the CDR3: TGCGCCAGCAGCCAAGAGGGAGGGGACAGGTCCCTCCACTTT. Its protein is CASSQEGGDRSLHF.

The chain recombines TRBV15 with TRBJ2-1, with a possible D match to TRBD1 (5 bases). Germline V gives CDR1 LNHNV, CDR2 YYDKDF (reference sequence). Trimming shortened V by 1 base and J by 2 bases, and 12 bases separated the two germline ends. CDR3 length: 16 residues. CDR3 in amino acids: CATSRGFAGTYNEQFF. Written as DNA, the CDR3 is TGTGCCACCAGCAGAGGGTTTGCAGGGACCTACAATGAGCAGTTCTTC.

The chain carries TRBV20-1 and TRBJ1-4; D gene ambiguous. The CDR3 sequence is 12 residues long. Germline CDR1 reads DFQATT; CDR2 reads SNEGSKA (reference sequence). V was pared by 0 bases and J by 5 bases, with 4 bases between. CDR3 loop: CSAREQNEKLFF. In nucleotides, the CDR3 is TGCAGTGCTAGAGAACAGAATGAAAAACTGTTTTTT.

In its sample, this clonotype was seen many times. The DNA of the CDR3 is TGTGCCAGCAGCTCTGAGGCTCGGGTGCCCCAGCATTTT. As protein: CASSSEARVPQHF. The chain joins TRBV5-6 to TRBJ1-5; D remains unclear. The V gene's germline CDR1 is SGHDT and CDR2 YYEEEE. The CDR3 extends over 13 amino acids. V dropped 3 bases and J dropped 9 bases, with 13 bases sitting between them.